This T cell receptor (beta chain) was recorded in a study of untreated major depressive disorder. With regard to this clone: Its target is not known.

Roughly 30 ml of peripheral blood was collected per donor. Sequenced by immunoSEQ multiplex PCR; TCRdb stores in-frame clones only, minus some. This table has 20,000 to 25,000 clones, about 90% appearing once. Study-level results: Each subject's top five TRBV05-01 clones were all private. Compared with controls, depressed patients showed more TRBV05-01 (Vbeta 5.1) usage in CD4+ T cells.

Germline CDR1 and CDR2: GTSNPN and SVGIG (reference sequence). Between the trimmed V and J ends, which lost 3 bases and 0 bases, there was a span of 10 bases. This CDR3 region has 14 residues. Sequencing was carried out using CD4+ T cells from PBMCs. The chain links TRBV30 to TRBJ2-3, with D perhaps assigned TRBD1 or TRBD2 (6 bases each). The receptor's source is a woman younger than 45 in good health. The CDR3 DNA follows: TGTGCCTGGAGCAGGAGGGGGAGCACAGATACGCAGTATTTT. Amino acid sequence: CAWSRRGSTDTQYF.